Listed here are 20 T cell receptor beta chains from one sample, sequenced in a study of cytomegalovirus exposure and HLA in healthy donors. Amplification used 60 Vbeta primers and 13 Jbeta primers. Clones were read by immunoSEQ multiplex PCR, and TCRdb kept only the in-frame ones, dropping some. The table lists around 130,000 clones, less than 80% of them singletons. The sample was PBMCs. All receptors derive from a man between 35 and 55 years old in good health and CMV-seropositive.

The CDR3 DNA is TGCGCCAGCAGCCAAGGACAGAATAACTATGGCTACACCTTC. Protein product: CASSQGQNNYGYTF. The gene calls are TRBV4-1 and TRBJ1-2, with a possible D match to TRBD1 (5 bases). Looked up from germline, CDR1 is MGHRA and CDR2 is YSYEKL. CDR3 length equals 14 residues. The germline V and J ends were trimmed by 1 base and 1 base, with 7 bases remaining between them.

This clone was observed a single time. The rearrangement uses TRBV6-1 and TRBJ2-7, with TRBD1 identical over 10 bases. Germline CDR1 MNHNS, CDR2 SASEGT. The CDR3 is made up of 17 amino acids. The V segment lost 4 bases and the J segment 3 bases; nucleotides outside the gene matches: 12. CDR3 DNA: TGTGCCAGCAGTGGGTTTTCCGGGACAGGGGTTCTCTACGAGCAGTACTTC. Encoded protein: CASSGFSGTGVLYEQYF.

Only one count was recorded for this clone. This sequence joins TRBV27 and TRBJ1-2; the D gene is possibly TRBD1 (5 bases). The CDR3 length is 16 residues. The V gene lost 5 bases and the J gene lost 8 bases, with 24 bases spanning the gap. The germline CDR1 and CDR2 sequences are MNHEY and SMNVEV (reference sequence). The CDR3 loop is CASSPRAPGGAHGYTF. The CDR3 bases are TGTGCCAGCAGTCCTCGGGCCCCCGGGGGAGCCCACGGCTACACCTTC.

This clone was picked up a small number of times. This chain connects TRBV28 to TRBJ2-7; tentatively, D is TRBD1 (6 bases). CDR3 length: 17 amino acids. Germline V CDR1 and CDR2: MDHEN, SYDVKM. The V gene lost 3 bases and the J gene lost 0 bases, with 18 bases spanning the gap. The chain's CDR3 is CASSFRFGQGSSYEQYF. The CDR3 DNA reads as TGTGCCAGCAGTTTTCGTTTCGGGCAGGGGAGCTCCTACGAGCAGTACTTC.

The CDR3 sequence: CASSLLGQAYNSPLHF. The CDR3 DNA sequence: TGTGCCAGCAGTTTATTAGGACAGGCGTACAATTCACCCCTCCACTTT. The chain employs TRBV27 and TRBJ1-6, with 7 bases matching TRBD1. The germline V gene has CDR1 MNHEY and CDR2 SMNVEV (reference sequence). The CDR3 extends over 16 amino acids. Unmatched junction bases numbered 7, after V lost 1 base and J lost 7 bases.

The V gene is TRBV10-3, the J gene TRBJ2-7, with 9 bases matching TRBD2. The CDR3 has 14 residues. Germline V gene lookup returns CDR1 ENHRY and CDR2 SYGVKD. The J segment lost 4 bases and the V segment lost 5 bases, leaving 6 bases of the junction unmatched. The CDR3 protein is CAISPGTSRYEQYF. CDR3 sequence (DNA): TGTGCCATCAGTCCCGGGACTAGCCGGTACGAGCAGTACTTC.

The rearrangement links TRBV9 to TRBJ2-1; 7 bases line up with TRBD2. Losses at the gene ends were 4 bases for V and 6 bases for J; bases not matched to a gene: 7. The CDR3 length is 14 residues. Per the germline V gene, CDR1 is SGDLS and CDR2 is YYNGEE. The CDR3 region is CASSPSRGGNEQFF. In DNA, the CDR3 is TGTGCCAGCAGCCCAAGCCGCGGGGGCAATGAGCAGTTCTTC.

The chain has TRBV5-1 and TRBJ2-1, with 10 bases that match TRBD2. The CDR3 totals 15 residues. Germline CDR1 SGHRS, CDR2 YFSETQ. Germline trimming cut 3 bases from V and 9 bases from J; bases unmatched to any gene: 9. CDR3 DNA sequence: TGCGCCAGCAGCTCGTCCGGGACTAGCGAGGGTGAGCAGTTCTTC. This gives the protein CASSSSGTSEGEQFF.

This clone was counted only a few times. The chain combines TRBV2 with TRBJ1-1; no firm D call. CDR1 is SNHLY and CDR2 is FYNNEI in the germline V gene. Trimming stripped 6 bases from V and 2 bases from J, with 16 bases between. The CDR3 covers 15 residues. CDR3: CASRPVPRTNTEAFF. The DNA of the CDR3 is TGTGCCAGCAGGCCGGTCCCAAGGACTAACACTGAAGCTTTCTTT.

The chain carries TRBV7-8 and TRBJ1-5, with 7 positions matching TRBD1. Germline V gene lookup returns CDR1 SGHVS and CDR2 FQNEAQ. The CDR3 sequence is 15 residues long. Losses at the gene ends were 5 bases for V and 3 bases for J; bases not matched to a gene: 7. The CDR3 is CASSQQGQINQPQHF. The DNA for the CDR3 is TGTGCCAGCAGCCAACAGGGACAGATCAATCAGCCCCAGCATTTT.

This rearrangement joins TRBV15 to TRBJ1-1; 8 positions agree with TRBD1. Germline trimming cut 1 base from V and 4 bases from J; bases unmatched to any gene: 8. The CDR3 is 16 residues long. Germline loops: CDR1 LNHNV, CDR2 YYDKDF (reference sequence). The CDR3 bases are TGTGCCACCAGCAGAGCTGGGAACAGGGGGAGCACTGAAGCTTTCTTT. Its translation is CATSRAGNRGSTEAFF.

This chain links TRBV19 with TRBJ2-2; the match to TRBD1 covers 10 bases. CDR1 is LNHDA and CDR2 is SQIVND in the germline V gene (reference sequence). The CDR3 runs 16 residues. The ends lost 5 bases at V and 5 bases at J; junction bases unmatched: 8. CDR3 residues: CASSPRDRGRTGELFF. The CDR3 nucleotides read TGTGCCAGTAGTCCTAGGGACAGGGGAAGAACCGGGGAGCTGTTTTTT.

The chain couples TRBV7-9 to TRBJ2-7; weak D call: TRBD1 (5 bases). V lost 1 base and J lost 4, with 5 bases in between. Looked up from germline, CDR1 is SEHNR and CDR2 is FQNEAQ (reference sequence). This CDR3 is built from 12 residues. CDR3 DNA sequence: TGTGCCAGCAGCTTAGGACAGTACGAGCAGTACTTC. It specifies CASSLGQYEQYF.

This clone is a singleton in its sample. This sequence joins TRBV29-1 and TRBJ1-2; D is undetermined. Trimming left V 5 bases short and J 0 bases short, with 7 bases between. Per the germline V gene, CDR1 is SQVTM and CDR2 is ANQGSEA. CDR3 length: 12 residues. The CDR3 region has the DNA TGCAGCGTTCGAACGGCTAACTATGGCTACACCTTC. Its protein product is CSVRTANYGYTF.

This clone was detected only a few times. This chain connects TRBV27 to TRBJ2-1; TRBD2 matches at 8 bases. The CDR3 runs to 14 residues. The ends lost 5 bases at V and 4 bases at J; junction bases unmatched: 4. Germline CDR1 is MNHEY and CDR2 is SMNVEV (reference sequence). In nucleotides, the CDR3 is TGTGCCAGCAGTGATATAGCGGGGTACAATGAGCAGTTCTTC. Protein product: CASSDIAGYNEQFF.

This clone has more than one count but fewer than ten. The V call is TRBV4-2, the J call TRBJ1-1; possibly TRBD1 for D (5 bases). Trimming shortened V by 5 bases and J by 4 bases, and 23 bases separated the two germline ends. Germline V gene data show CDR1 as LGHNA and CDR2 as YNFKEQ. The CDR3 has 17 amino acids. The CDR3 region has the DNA TGTGCCAGCAGCTTGGCCACCAGTTTCTCGGGGGGCACTGAAGCTTTCTTT. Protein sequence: CASSLATSFSGGTEAFF.

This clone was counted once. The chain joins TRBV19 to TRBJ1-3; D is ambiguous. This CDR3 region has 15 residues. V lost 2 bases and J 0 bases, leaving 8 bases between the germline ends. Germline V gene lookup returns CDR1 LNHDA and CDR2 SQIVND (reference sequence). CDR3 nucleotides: TGTGCCAGTAGTATATCCGGGAACTCTGGAAACACCATATATTTT. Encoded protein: CASSISGNSGNTIYF.

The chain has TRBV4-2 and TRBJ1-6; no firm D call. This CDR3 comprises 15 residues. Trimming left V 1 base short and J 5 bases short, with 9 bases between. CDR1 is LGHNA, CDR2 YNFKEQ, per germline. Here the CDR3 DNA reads TGTGCCAGCAGCCAAGTCCAGGTGGATAATTCACCCCTCCACTTT. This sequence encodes CASSQVQVDNSPLHF.

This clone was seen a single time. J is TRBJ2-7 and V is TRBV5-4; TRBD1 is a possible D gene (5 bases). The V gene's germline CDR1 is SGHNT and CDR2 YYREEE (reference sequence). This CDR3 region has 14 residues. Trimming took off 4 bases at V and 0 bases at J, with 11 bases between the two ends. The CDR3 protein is CASSPETGSYEQYF. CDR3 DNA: TGTGCCAGCAGCCCGGAAACAGGCTCCTACGAGCAGTACTTC.

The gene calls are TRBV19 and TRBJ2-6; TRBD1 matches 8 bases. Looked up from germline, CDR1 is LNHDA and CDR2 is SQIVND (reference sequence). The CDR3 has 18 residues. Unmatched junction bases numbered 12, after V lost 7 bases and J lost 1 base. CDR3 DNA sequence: TGTGCCAGTACCGCGGACAGGGAGAAAAGGTCTGGGGCCAACGTCCTGACTTTC. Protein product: CASTADREKRSGANVLTF.